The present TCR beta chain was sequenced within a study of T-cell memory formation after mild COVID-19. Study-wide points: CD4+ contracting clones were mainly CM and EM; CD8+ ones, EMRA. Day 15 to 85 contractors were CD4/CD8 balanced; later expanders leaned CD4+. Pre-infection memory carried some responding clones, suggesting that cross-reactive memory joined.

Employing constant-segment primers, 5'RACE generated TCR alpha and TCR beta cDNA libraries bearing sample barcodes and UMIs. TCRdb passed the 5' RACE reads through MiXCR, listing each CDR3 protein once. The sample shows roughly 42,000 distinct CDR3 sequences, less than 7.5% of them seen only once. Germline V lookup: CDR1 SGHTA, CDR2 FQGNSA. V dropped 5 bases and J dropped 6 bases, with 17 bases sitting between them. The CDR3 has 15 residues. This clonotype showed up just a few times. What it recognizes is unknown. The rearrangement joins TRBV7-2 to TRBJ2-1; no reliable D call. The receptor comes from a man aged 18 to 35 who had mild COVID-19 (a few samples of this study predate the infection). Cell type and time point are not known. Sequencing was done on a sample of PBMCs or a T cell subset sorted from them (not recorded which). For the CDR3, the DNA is TGTGCCAGCAGCGGGGTAGCACGACTGGCCAATGAGCAGTTCTTC. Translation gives CASSGVARLANEQFF.